These 4 T cell receptor beta chains were sequenced from one sample in a study of cytomegalovirus exposure and HLA in healthy donors. Amplification used 60 Vbeta primers and 13 Jbeta primers. TCRdb's table, derived via immunoSEQ multiplex PCR, lists solely in-frame clones and lacks some. This table has roughly 200,000 clones, around 75% appearing once. The material sequenced was PBMCs. The receptors derive from a woman aged 25 to 39 in good health and CMV-seronegative.

This clone was seen more than once but under ten times. This chain links TRBV11-3 with TRBJ2-1; TRBD1 aligns across 11 bases. CDR1 and CDR2 (germline): SGHNT, YENEEA. The length of the CDR3 is 15 residues. J lost 7 bases, V lost 4 bases, and 6 bases had no gene match. The CDR3, as DNA: TGTGCCAGCAGCTACGGACAGGGGGCTAGAAATGAGCAGTTCTTC. As protein: CASSYGQGARNEQFF.

This sequence joins TRBV7-7 and TRBJ2-5, with D unresolved. The V gene lost 1 base and the J gene lost 0 bases, with 6 bases spanning the gap. The V gene's germline CDR1 is SSHAT and CDR2 FNYEAQ (reference sequence). This CDR3 is built from 14 residues. The DNA of the CDR3 is TGTGCCAGCAGCTTAGACAGAAACCAAGAGACCCAGTACTTC. Translated, it gives CASSLDRNQETQYF.

J is TRBJ1-4 and V is TRBV2; 7 nucleotides agree with TRBD1. The germline V gene has CDR1 SNHLY and CDR2 FYNNEI. The CDR3 length is 14 residues. Losses at the gene ends were 6 bases for V and 15 bases for J; bases not matched to a gene: 16. The CDR3 DNA sequence: TGTGCCAGCAGCCAAGACAGGGTGACGGGTTGGGTGTTTTTT. This codes for CASSQDRVTGWVFF.

The rearrangement joins TRBV10-2 to TRBJ1-3, with D possibly being TRBD1 (6 bases). CDR1 WSHSY and CDR2 SAAADI come from the germline V gene. V lost 0 bases and J 0 bases, leaving 12 bases between the germline ends. CDR3 size: 17 residues. The CDR3 DNA follows: TGCGCCAGCAGTGAGTCGAGGCACAGGGACTCTGGAAACACCATATATTTT. Residues: CASSESRHRDSGNTIYF.